A single sample gave rise to the 5 T cell receptor beta chains below, sequenced in a study of Tregs in tolerant kidney transplant recipients. Assay: immunoSEQ multiplex PCR; the TCRdb copy retains only in-frame clones and omits some. The sample lists 92,000 or so clones; over 85% were seen once. The sequencing sample was made of CD8+ T cells from blood. The receptor set was obtained from a human donor in good health.

CDR3 DNA: TGTGCCAGCAGCCCAAAAGGGCGGGAGGCAGATACGCAGTATTTT. Amino acid sequence: CASSPKGREADTQYF. The chain combines TRBV7-9 with TRBJ2-3; 8 bases map to TRBD2. V was pared by 5 bases and J by 4 bases, with 8 bases of the junction left unmatched. The CDR3 loop spans 15 amino acids. Germline V CDR1 and CDR2: SEHNR, FQNEAQ (reference sequence).

With regard to this clone: Other DNA sequences in the same sample also yield this CDR3. V is TRBV13 and J is TRBJ2-7, with 13 bases that match TRBD2. The J segment lost 4 bases and the V segment lost 4 bases, leaving 4 bases of the junction unmatched. Germline CDR1 reads PRHDT; CDR2 reads FYEKMQ (reference sequence). The CDR3 loop spans 15 amino acids. Written as DNA, the CDR3 is TGTGCCAGCAGCTCGGGACTAGCGGGAAGTTACGAGCAGTACTTC. Amino acid sequence: CASSSGLAGSYEQYF. Drawing the rest from reference TRBV13 and TRBJ2-7, the complete variable domain is AAGVIQSPRHLIKEKRETATLKCYPIPRHDTVYWYQQGPGQDPQFLISFYEKMQSDKGSIPDRFSAQQFSDYHSELNMSSLELGDSALYFCASSSGLAGSYEQYFGPGTRLTVT.

A few counts support this clone. The chain has TRBV6-4 and TRBJ2-1, with 8 bases identical to TRBD2. The length of the CDR3 is 14 residues. Germline V gene data show CDR1 as MRHNA and CDR2 as SNTAGT. J was trimmed by 10 bases and V by 5 bases; bases with no gene match: 10. The CDR3 bases are TGTGCCAGCAGTCCGACTAGCGCAGTAGAAGAGCAGTTCTTC. It specifies CASSPTSAVEEQFF.

This chain uses TRBV7-8 with TRBJ2-5; no clear D gene. V lost 1 base, J lost 3 bases, and 3 bases lay in between. The CDR3 has 12 amino acids. In germline, CDR1 is SGHVS, CDR2 FQNEAQ. CDR3 amino acids: CASSLDEETQYF. CDR3 in DNA: TGTGCCAGCAGCTTAGATGAAGAGACCCAGTACTTC.

The J gene is TRBJ1-3, the V gene TRBV9, with 9 bases that match TRBD1. The germline V gene encodes CDR1 SGDLS and CDR2 YYNGEE. The trim removed 4 bases at V and 2 bases at J, leaving 10 bases unmatched. The CDR3 covers 17 residues. As DNA, the CDR3 is TGTGCCAGCAGCTCTAGTCCCGGGACAGGGACTGGAAACACCATATATTTT. Translated, it gives CASSSSPGTGTGNTIYF.